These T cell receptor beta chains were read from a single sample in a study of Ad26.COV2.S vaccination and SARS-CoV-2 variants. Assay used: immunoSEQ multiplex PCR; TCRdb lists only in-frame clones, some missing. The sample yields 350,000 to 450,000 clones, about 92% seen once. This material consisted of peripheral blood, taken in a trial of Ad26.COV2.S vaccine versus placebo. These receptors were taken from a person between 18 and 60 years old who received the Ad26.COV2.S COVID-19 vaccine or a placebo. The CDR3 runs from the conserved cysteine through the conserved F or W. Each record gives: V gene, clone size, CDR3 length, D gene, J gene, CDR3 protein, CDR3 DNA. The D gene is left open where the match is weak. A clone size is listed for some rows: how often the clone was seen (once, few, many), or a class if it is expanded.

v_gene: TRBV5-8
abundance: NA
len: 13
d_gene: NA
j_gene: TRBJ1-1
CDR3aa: CASSLVRLTRAFF
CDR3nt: TGTGCCAGCAGCTTGGTTCGACTCACAAGAGCTTTCTTT

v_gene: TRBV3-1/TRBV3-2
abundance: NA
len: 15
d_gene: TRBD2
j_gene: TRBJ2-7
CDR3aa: CASSQDAGGHYEQYF
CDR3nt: TGTGCCAGCAGCCAAGATGCGGGGGGGCACTACGAGCAGTACTTC

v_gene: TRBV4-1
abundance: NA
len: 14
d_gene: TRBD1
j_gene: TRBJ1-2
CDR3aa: CASSQGTGGYGYTF
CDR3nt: TGCGCCAGCAGCCAAGGGACAGGGGGGTATGGCTACACCTTC

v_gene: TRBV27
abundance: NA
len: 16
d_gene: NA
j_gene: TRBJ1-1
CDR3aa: CASSLYAPVVNTEAFF
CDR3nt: TGTGCCAGCAGTTTATACGCCCCGGTAGTAAACACTGAAGCTTTCTTT

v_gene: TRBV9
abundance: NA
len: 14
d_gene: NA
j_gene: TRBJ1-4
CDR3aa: CASSVDSINEKLFF
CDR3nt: TGTGCCAGCAGCGTAGACAGTATAAATGAAAAACTGTTTTTT

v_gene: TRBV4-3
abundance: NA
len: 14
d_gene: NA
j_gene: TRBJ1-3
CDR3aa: CASSQGVSGNTIYF
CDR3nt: TGCGCCAGCAGCCAGGGAGTCTCTGGAAACACCATATATTTT

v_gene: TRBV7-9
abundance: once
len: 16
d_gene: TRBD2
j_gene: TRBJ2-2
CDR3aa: CASSTRTSGNTGELFF
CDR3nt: TGTGCCAGCAGCACCCGGACTAGCGGAAACACCGGGGAGCTGTTTTTT

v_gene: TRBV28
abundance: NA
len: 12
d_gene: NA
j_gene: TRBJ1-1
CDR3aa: CASHDINTEAFF
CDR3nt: TGTGCCAGCCACGACATCAACACTGAAGCTTTCTTT

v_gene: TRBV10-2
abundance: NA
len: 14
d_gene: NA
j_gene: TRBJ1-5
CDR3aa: CASSDKTAAQPQHF
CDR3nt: TGCGCCAGCAGTGATAAGACAGCCGCTCAGCCCCAGCATTTT

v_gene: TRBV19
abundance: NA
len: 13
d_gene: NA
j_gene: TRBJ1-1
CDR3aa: CASRPTGLSEAFF
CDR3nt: TGTGCCAGTAGGCCAACAGGATTATCTGAAGCTTTCTTT

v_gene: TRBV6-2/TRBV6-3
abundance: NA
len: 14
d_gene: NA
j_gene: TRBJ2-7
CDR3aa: CASSRTAFPYEQYF
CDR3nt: TGTGCCAGCAGCCGGACAGCCTTCCCCTACGAGCAGTACTTC

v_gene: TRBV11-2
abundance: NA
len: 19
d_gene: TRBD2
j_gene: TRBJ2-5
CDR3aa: CASSLDLLFRSGGEETQYF
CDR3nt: TGTGCCAGCAGCTTAGATCTGTTATTCCGTAGCGGGGGGGAAGAGACCCAGTACTTC

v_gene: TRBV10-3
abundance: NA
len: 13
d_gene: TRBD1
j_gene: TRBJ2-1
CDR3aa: CAIKQGSYNEQFF
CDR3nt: TGTGCCATCAAACAGGGGTCCTACAATGAGCAGTTCTTC

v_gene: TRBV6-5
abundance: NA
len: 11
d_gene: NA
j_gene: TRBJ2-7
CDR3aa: CATLTPYEQYF
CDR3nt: TGTGCCACCCTAACACCGTACGAGCAGTACTTC

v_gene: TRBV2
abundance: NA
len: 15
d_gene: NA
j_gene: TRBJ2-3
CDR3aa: CASILWGVTTDTQYF
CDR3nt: TGTGCCAGCATATTGTGGGGGGTAACGACAGATACGCAGTATTTT

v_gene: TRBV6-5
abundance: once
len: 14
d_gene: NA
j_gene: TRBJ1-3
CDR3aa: CASNPGISGNTIYF
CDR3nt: TGTGCCAGCAACCCGGGAATCTCTGGAAACACCATATATTTT

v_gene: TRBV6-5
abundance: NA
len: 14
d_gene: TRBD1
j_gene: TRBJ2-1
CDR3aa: CASSYPDRGGEQFF
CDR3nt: TGTGCCAGCAGTTACCCTGACAGGGGCGGTGAGCAGTTCTTC

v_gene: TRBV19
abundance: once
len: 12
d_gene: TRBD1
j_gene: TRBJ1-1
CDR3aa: CATRTGYSEAFF
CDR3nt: TGTGCTACGAGGACAGGGTACTCTGAAGCTTTCTTT

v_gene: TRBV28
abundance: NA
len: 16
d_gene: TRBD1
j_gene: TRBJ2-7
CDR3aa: CASSLRGTGDLNEQYF
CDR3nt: TGTGCCAGCAGTCTGCGAGGGACAGGGGATCTCAACGAGCAGTACTTC

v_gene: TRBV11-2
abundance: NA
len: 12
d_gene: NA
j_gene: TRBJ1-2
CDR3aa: CASSLRGYGHDF
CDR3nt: TGTGCCAGCAGCTTACGTGGGTACGGCCATGACTTC

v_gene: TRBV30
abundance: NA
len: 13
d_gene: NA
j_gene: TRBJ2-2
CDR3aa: CAWSPGGAGELFF
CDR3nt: TGTGCCTGGAGTCCCGGCGGGGCCGGGGAGCTGTTTTTT

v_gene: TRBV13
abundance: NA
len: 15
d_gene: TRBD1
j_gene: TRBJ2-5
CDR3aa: CASSPSRDRQETQYF
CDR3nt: TGTGCCAGCAGCCCAAGCCGGGACAGACAAGAGACCCAGTACTTC

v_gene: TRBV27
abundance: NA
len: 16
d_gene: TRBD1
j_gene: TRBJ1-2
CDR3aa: CASSITGGTIPYGYTF
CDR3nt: TGTGCCAGCAGCATCACAGGGGGCACAATTCCTTATGGCTACACCTTC

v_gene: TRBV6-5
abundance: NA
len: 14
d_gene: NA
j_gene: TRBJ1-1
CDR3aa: CASERGHGNTEAFF
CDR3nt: TGTGCCAGCGAGAGGGGTCATGGGAACACTGAAGCTTTCTTT

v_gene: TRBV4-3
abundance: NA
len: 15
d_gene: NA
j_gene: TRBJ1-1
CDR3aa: CASSQDVRWTTEAFF
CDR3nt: TGCGCCAGCAGCCAAGATGTTAGGTGGACCACTGAAGCTTTCTTT

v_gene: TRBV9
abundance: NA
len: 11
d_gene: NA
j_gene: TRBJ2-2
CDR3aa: CASSYTGELFF
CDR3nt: TGTGCCAGCTCCTACACCGGGGAGCTGTTTTTT

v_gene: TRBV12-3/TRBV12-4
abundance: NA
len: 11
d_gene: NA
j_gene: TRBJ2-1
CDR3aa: CAIRVEQASLF
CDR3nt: TGTGCCATCCGAGTCGAGCAAGCTTCCCTCTTC

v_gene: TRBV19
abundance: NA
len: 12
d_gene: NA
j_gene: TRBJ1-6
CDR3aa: CASSLPRSPLHF
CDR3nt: TGTGCCAGTAGCCTACCTCGGTCACCCCTCCACTTT

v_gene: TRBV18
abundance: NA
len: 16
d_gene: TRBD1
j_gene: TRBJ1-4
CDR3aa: CASSTYQGATNEKLFF
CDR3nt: TGTGCCAGCTCAACGTACCAGGGGGCAACTAATGAAAAACTGTTTTTT

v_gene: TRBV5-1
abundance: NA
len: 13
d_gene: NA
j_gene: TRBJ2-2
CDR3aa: CASSLSGTGELFF
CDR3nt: TGCGCCAGCAGCTTATCCGGGACCGGGGAGCTGTTTTTT

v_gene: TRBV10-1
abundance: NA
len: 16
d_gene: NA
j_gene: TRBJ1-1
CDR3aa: CASSEGQTPGGTEAFF
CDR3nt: TGCGCCAGCAGTGAGGGGCAGACTCCGGGCGGCACTGAAGCTTTCTTT

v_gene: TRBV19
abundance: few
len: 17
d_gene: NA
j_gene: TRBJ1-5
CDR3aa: CASSPTIVAISNQPQHF
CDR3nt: TGTGCCAGTAGCCCCACAATAGTGGCGATTAGCAATCAGCCCCAGCATTTT

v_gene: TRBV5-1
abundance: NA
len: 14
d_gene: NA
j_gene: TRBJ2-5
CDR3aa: CASSPDMAQETQYF
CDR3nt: TGCGCCAGCAGCCCAGACATGGCTCAAGAGACCCAGTACTTC

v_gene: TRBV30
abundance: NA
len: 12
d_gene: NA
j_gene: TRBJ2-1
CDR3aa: CAWSVQGYEQFF
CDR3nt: TGTGCCTGGAGTGTACAGGGCTATGAGCAGTTCTTC

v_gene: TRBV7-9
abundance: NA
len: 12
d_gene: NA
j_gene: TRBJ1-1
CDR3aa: CASVGVDTEAFF
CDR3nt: TGTGCCAGCGTGGGGGTGGATACTGAAGCTTTCTTT

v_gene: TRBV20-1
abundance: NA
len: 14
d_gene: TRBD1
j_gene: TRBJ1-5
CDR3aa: CSASQGVRNQPQHF
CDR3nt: TGCAGTGCTAGTCAGGGGGTGCGCAATCAGCCCCAGCATTTT

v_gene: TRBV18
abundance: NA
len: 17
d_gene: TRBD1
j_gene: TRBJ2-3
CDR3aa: CASSPGLGTGGTDTQYF
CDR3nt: TGTGCCAGCTCACCCGGTCTCGGGACAGGGGGCACAGATACGCAGTATTTT

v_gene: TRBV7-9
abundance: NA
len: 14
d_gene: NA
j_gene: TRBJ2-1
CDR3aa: CASSPVFSYNEQFF
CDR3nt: TGTGCCAGCAGCCCCGTTTTTTCCTACAATGAGCAGTTCTTC

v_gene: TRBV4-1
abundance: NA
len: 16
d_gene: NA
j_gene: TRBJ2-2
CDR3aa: CASSQDINRASGELFF
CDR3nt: TGCGCCAGCAGCCAAGATATCAACAGGGCGAGCGGGGAGCTGTTTTTT

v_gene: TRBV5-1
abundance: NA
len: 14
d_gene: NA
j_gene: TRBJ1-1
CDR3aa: CASSGETVNTEAFF
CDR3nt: TGCGCCAGCAGCGGAGAGACGGTAAACACTGAAGCTTTCTTT

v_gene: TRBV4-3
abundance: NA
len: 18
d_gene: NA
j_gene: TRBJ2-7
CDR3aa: CASSQQLGVGASSYEQYF
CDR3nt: TGCGCCAGCAGCCAACAGCTAGGTGTGGGAGCAAGCTCCTACGAGCAGTACTTC

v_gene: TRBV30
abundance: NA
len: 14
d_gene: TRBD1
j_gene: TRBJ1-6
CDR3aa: CAWSPTRTGADIIF
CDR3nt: TGTGCCTGGTCCCCGACCAGGACAGGGGCCGACATAATATTT

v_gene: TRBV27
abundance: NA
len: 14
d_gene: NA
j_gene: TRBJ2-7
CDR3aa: CASSLRGAGYEQYF
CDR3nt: TGTGCCAGCAGTTTAAGGGGAGCAGGCTACGAGCAGTACTTC

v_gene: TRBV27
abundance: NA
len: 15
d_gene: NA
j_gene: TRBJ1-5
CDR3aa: CASSLGGLSNQPQHF
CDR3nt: TGTGCCAGCAGTTTGGGGGGGCTTAGCAATCAGCCCCAGCATTTT

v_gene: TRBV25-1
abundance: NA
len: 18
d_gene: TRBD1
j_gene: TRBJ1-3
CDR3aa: CASSELVIRQGPGNTIYF
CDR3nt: TGTGCCAGCAGTGAATTAGTCATACGACAGGGGCCTGGAAACACCATATATTTT

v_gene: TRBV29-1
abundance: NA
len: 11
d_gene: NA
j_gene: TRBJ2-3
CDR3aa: CSLDLGDTQYF
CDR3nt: TGCAGCTTGGACCTGGGTGATACGCAGTATTTT

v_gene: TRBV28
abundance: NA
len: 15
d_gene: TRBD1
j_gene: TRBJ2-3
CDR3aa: CASSSTRQGPDTQYF
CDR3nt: TGTGCCAGCAGTTCGACGCGACAGGGCCCAGATACGCAGTATTTT

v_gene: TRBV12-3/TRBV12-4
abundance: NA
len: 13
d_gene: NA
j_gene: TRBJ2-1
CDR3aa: CASSPGRYNEQFF
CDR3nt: TGTGCCAGCAGTCCAGGACGGTACAATGAGCAGTTCTTC

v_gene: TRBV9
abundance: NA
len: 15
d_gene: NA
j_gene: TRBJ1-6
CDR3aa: CASSLFSEGVSPLHF
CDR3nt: TGTGCCAGCAGCCTTTTTTCAGAAGGGGTTTCACCCCTCCACTTT

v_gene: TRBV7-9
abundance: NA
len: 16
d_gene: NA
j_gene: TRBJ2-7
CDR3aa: CASSPKIRVHTYEQYF
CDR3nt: TGTGCCAGCAGCCCCAAGATCAGGGTTCATACCTACGAGCAGTACTTC

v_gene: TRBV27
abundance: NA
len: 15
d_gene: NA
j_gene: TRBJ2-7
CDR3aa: CASSLRLAGSDEQYF
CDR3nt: TGTGCCAGCAGTTTAAGATTGGCAGGGAGCGACGAGCAGTACTTC

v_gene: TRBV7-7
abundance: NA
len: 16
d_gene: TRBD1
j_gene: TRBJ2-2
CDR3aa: CASSSGQGGWAGELFF
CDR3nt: TGTGCCAGCAGCTCCGGACAGGGCGGTTGGGCCGGGGAGCTGTTTTTT

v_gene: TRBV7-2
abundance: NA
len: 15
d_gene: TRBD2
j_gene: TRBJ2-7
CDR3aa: CASSSRGGSSYEQYF
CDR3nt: TGTGCCAGCAGTTCGCGGGGGGGCTCCTCCTACGAGCAGTACTTC

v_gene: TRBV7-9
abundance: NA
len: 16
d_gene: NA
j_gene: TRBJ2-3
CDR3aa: CASSLVVTRSTDTQYF
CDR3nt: TGTGCCAGCAGCTTAGTTGTTACCCGAAGCACAGATACGCAGTATTTT

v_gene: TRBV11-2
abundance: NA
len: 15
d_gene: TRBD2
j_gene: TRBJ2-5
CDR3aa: CASSFGGGDQETQYF
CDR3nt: TGTGCCAGCAGCTTCGGCGGGGGGGACCAAGAGACCCAGTACTTC